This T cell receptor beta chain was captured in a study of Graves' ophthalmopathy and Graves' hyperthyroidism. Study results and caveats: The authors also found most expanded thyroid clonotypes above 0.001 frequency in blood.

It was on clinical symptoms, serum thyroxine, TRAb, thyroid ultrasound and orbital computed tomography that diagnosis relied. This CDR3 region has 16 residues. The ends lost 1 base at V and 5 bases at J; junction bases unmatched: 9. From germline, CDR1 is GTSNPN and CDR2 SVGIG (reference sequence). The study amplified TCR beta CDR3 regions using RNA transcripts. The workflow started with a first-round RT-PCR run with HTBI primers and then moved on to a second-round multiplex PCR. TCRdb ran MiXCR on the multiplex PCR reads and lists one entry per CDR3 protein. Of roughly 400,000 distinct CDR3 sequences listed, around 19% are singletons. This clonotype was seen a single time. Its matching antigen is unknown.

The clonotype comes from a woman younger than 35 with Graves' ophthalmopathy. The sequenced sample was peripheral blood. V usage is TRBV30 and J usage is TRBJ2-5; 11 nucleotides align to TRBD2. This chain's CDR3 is CAWSDRYSGRAETQYF. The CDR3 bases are TGTGCCTGGAGTGATCGATATAGCGGGAGGGCGGAGACCCAGTACTTC.